The rows below give T cell receptor beta chains drawn from one sample of a study of cytomegalovirus exposure and HLA in healthy donors. This table comes from immunoSEQ multiplex PCR, and its TCRdb copy is limited to in-frame clones, with some not included. Seen here are around 300,000 clones, roughly 87% observed once, and the top ten hold approximately 1%. Sequenced material: PBMCs. These receptors originate from a woman in her twenties or thirties in good health and CMV-seropositive. CDR3s include the opening cysteine and the closing phenylalanine or tryptophan. D genes are given only for firm matches. Rows may omit the clone size; those that give it use once, few, many or a size class.

CDR3	DNA	D	size	V	J
CASSYGLGPLNEKLFF	TGTGCCAGCAGTTATGGACTGGGGCCCCTTAACGAAAAACTGTTTTTT	-	-	TRBV6-9	TRBJ1-4
CASSPTGTGLSYGYTF	TGCGCCAGCAGCCCTACCGGGACAGGGTTAAGTTATGGCTACACCTTC	TRBD1	-	TRBV5-1	TRBJ1-2
CAWSRLINRNYGYTF	TGTGCCTGGAGCCGATTAATTAACAGAAACTATGGCTACACCTTC	-	-	TRBV30	TRBJ1-2
CASSVDGTGELFF	TGTGCCAGCAGCGTAGACGGCACCGGGGAGCTGTTTTTT	-	-	TRBV9	TRBJ2-2
CSVAGRVTKNIQYF	TGCAGCGTTGCGGGGCGGGTCACCAAAAACATTCAGTACTTC	-	-	TRBV29-1	TRBJ2-4
CSVSGGNEQFF	TGCAGCGTTTCAGGGGGGAATGAGCAGTTCTTC	-	-	TRBV29-1	TRBJ2-1
CASRKEMGANEQFF	TGTGCCAGCAGGAAGGAGATGGGGGCCAATGAGCAGTTCTTC	-	-	TRBV6-1	TRBJ2-1
CASSLPGLANNEQFF	TGCGCCAGCAGCCTACCGGGACTAGCCAACAATGAGCAGTTCTTC	TRBD2	-	TRBV4-1	TRBJ2-1
CASSKDRERNQPQHF	TGTGCCAGCAGTAAGGACAGGGAAAGGAATCAGCCCCAGCATTTT	TRBD1	-	TRBV7-6	TRBJ1-5
CASSLGTGGETDTQYF	TGTGCCAGCAGCTTAGGGACAGGGGGAGAAACAGATACGCAGTATTTT	TRBD1	-	TRBV7-6	TRBJ2-3
CASIPGSNTEAFF	TGTGCCAGCATTCCAGGCTCGAACACTGAAGCTTTCTTT	-	-	TRBV6-5	TRBJ1-1
CASSLALRGDYGYTF	TGTGCCAGCAGCTTAGCGCTCAGGGGGGACTATGGCTACACCTTC	TRBD1	-	TRBV7-2	TRBJ1-2
CASSSGTAEAFF	TGCGCCAGCAGCTCCGGGACAGCTGAAGCTTTCTTT	TRBD1	-	TRBV5-1	TRBJ1-1
CASSLTGRDQPQHF	TGTGCCAGCAGCTTGACAGGGAGAGATCAGCCCCAGCATTTT	-	-	TRBV5-6	TRBJ1-5
CASSLGDWTDFLSYEQYF	TGCGCCAGCAGCTTGGGGGATTGGACGGATTTTCTATCCTACGAGCAGTACTTC	-	-	TRBV5-1	TRBJ2-7
CASSEARGAGELFF	TGTGCCAGCAGTGAAGCCCGGGGGGCCGGGGAGCTGTTTTTT	TRBD2	-	TRBV2	TRBJ2-2
CASSQGRQGSRNTIYF	TGCGCCAGCAGCCAAGGGCGCCAGGGATCCCGAAACACCATATATTTT	-	-	TRBV4-1	TRBJ1-3
CASTGTYEQYF	TGTGCCAGCACCGGGACGTACGAGCAGTACTTC	-	-	TRBV6-1	TRBJ2-7
CASSRSGGTYEQYF	TGTGCCAGCTCTCGGTCAGGGGGAACGTACGAGCAGTACTTC	TRBD1	once	TRBV18	TRBJ2-7
CASSRRDTQYF	TGTGCCAGCAGTCGCAGAGATACGCAGTATTTT	-	-	TRBV9	TRBJ2-3
CASSSLVGVHSPLHF	TGTGCCAGCAGCTCCTTGGTGGGAGTCCATTCACCCCTCCACTTT	-	-	TRBV5-6	TRBJ1-6
CASSLSGVDYEQYF	TGTGCCAGCAGCTTATCAGGGGTAGACTACGAGCAGTACTTC	-	-	TRBV11-3	TRBJ2-7
CASGQGAGTDTQYF	TGTGCCAGCGGACAGGGGGCAGGCACAGATACGCAGTATTTT	TRBD1	-	TRBV2	TRBJ2-3
CASSLMRVEEEKLFF	TGCGCCAGCAGCCTAATGAGGGTCGAAGAAGAAAAACTGTTTTTT	-	once	TRBV5-1	TRBJ1-4
CASSQDLGEAYEQYF	TGCGCCAGCAGCCAAGATCTAGGGGAAGCCTACGAGCAGTACTTC	-	-	TRBV4-3	TRBJ2-7
CASSFGLGTEAFF	TGCGCCAGCAGCTTCGGACTCGGCACTGAAGCTTTCTTT	-	-	TRBV5-1	TRBJ1-1
CASSSIRDRGLSEQYF	TGTGCCAGCTCCTCCATCCGGGACAGGGGGCTTTCCGAGCAGTACTTC	TRBD1	once	TRBV18	TRBJ2-7
CASSPQTGVGANVLTF	TGTGCCAGCAGCCCGCAGACAGGGGTTGGGGCCAACGTCCTGACTTTC	TRBD1	-	TRBV7-3	TRBJ2-6
CAWSGQPLSSYGYTF	TGTGCCTGGAGTGGACAGCCCTTATCGTCCTATGGCTACACCTTC	-	-	TRBV30	TRBJ1-2
CAWSSRGQGPRETQYF	TGTGCCTGGAGTTCCCGTGGGCAGGGGCCCCGAGAGACCCAGTACTTC	-	-	TRBV30	TRBJ2-5
CASYTGVYEQYF	TGTGCCAGTTATACAGGGGTTTACGAGCAGTACTTC	TRBD1	-	TRBV6-1	TRBJ2-7
CASRIGQKNQPQHF	TGTGCCAGCAGGATAGGACAGAAGAATCAGCCCCAGCATTTT	-	-	TRBV28	TRBJ1-5
CASSPRTSGGRSYNEQFF	TGTGCCAGCAGCCCACGGACTAGCGGGGGGAGATCTTACAATGAGCAGTTCTTC	TRBD2	-	TRBV9	TRBJ2-1
CAWRISGAYLGELFF	TGTGCCTGGAGGATTAGCGGGGCGTACCTCGGGGAGCTGTTTTTT	TRBD2	once	TRBV30	TRBJ2-2
CASSLLQGAEETQYF	TGTGCCAGCAGCTTACTCCAGGGGGCCGAAGAGACCCAGTACTTC	TRBD1	-	TRBV5-4	TRBJ2-5
CASSSSTGRTDTQYF	TGTGCCAGCAGCTCCTCGACAGGGCGGACAGATACGCAGTATTTT	TRBD1	-	TRBV5-4	TRBJ2-3
CATSRSRTDNSPLHF	TGTGCCACCAGCCGCTCAAGGACAGATAATTCACCCCTCCACTTT	-	-	TRBV15	TRBJ1-6
CASSFRADTQYF	TGCGCCAGCAGCTTTCGCGCAGATACGCAGTATTTT	-	-	TRBV5-1	TRBJ2-3
CASSLRRGQGAVQPQHF	TGTGCCAGCAGCTTACGGCGGGGGCAGGGAGCGGTTCAGCCCCAGCATTTT	-	once	TRBV7-2	TRBJ1-5
CATSRGTSGGGELFF	TGTGCCACCAGCAGAGGGACTAGCGGGGGTGGGGAGCTGTTTTTT	TRBD2	-	TRBV15	TRBJ2-2
CSVQGLANTGELFF	TGCAGCGTTCAGGGACTAGCAAACACCGGGGAGCTGTTTTTT	TRBD2	-	TRBV29-1	TRBJ2-2
CASSQSVSTDTQYF	TGTGCCAGCAGCCAATCCGTTAGCACAGATACGCAGTATTTT	-	-	TRBV4-2	TRBJ2-3
CASSSADSYEQYF	TGTGCCAGTAGTTCGGCAGACTCCTACGAGCAGTACTTC	-	few	TRBV19	TRBJ2-7
CATSRRSQETQYF	TGTGCCACCAGCAGACGCAGCCAAGAGACCCAGTACTTC	-	-	TRBV15	TRBJ2-5
CATSRDGGRGFDTTEAFF	TGTGCCACCAGCAGAGATGGGGGTAGGGGCTTCGACACCACTGAAGCTTTCTTT	-	-	TRBV15	TRBJ1-1
CATSRVRDRDTYGYTF	TGTGCCACCAGCAGAGTACGGGACAGAGATACCTATGGCTACACCTTC	TRBD1	-	TRBV15	TRBJ1-2
CASSQDRADTQYF	TGTGCCAGCAGCCAAGATAGGGCGGATACGCAGTATTTT	-	-	TRBV14	TRBJ2-3
CASSSRVIPYEQYF	TGTGCCAGCAGCTCCAGGGTAATACCCTACGAGCAGTACTTC	-	-	TRBV5-6	TRBJ2-7
CASSLGGGEKLFF	TGCGCCAGCAGCTTGGGTGGGGGTGAAAAACTGTTTTTT	-	-	TRBV5-1	TRBJ1-4
CASSLEDPKNIQYF	TGTGCCAGCAGTTTAGAGGACCCCAAAAACATTCAGTACTTC	-	-	TRBV28	TRBJ2-4
CASTSEGENSYNEQFF	TGTGCCTCCACGTCTGAGGGAGAGAATTCCTACAATGAGCAGTTCTTC	-	-	TRBV10-3	TRBJ2-1
CASGLAGYYNEQFF	TGTGCCAGCGGACTAGCGGGCTACTACAATGAGCAGTTCTTC	TRBD2	-	TRBV27	TRBJ2-1
CASSQEETGSGKLFF	TGTGCCAGCAGCCAAGAGGAGACAGGGAGCGGAAAACTGTTTTTT	TRBD1	-	TRBV4-2	TRBJ1-4